The 2 T cell receptor beta chains in this list originate from one sample, sequenced in a study of Ad26.COV2.S vaccination and SARS-CoV-2 variants. Specified treatment: 19 received Ad26.COV2.S at low or high dose, single or two shots; about 5 received placebo; per-sample allocation not given. Day 63 after the first injection of vaccine or placebo was the sampling time. This table comes from immunoSEQ multiplex PCR, and its TCRdb copy is limited to in-frame clones, with some not included. The table records roughly 510,000 clones, roughly nine tenths of them present only once. The material was peripheral blood, obtained in a trial of Ad26.COV2.S vaccine versus placebo. Source of these receptors: a person between 18 and 59 years old who received the Ad26.COV2.S COVID-19 vaccine or a placebo.

The chain carries TRBV5-6 and TRBJ2-7, with a tentative D call TRBD2 (7 bases). This CDR3 is 15 amino acids long. V lost 5 bases to trimming and J lost 2 bases, with 17 bases between them. Germline CDR1 SGHDT, CDR2 YYEEEE. This CDR3 is CASSRGGGLAYEQYF. The DNA for the CDR3 is TGTGCCAGCAGTCGCGGGGGCGGGCTGGCCTACGAGCAGTACTTC.

The chain carries TRBV7-2 and TRBJ1-1; 7 positions match TRBD1. The ends lost 1 base at V and 11 bases at J; junction bases unmatched: 10. Germline CDR1 SGHTA, CDR2 FQGNSA. The CDR3 contains 14 residues. This chain's CDR3 is CASSLGGGGGKAFF. In DNA, the CDR3 is TGTGCCAGCAGCTTAGGAGGGGGCGGTGGAAAGGCTTTCTTT. The complete variable domain, with remaining parts taken from reference TRBV7-2 and TRBJ1-1, reads GAGVSQSPSNKVTEKGKDVELRCDPISGHTALYWYRQSLGQGLEFLIYFQGNSAPDKSGLPSDRFSAERTGGSVSTLTIQRTQQEDSAVYLCASSLGGGGGKAFFGQGTRLTVV.